This T cell receptor (beta chain) was obtained from a study of control samples from healthy donors and cancer patients. The CDR3 totals 11 residues. With 4 bases removed from V and 7 bases from J, the gap between germline ends came to 10 bases. The V gene's germline CDR1 is SQVTM and CDR2 ANQGSEA. TCRdb's table, derived via immunoSEQ multiplex PCR, lists solely in-frame clones and lacks some. The sample yields around 110,000 clones, approximately 90% seen once. The sample comprised blood. V usage is TRBV29-1 and J usage is TRBJ1-2, with D perhaps matching TRBD1 (6 bases). The source of this sequence is an older woman in good health. The CDR3 region is CSVVEGGGYTF. CDR3 DNA: TGCAGCGTTGTCGAAGGGGGTGGCTACACCTTC.